Below, 21 T cell receptor beta chains from the same sample are listed, as sequenced in a study of cytomegalovirus exposure and HLA in healthy donors. With 60 Vbeta and 13 Jbeta primers, the PCR was carried out. Profiled with immunoSEQ multiplex PCR; TCRdb holds only in-frame clones, not every one. The sample data list roughly 36,000 clones. The specimen sequenced was PBMCs. These receptors all stem from a young woman in good health and CMV-seropositive.

The DNA for the CDR3 is TGTGCCAGCAGCTTTTCTAGCGGGGGGGCTGAGGAGACCCAGTACTTC. The encoded protein is CASSFSSGGAEETQYF. The chain is built from TRBV7-6 and TRBJ2-5, with 12 bases identical to TRBD2. Looked up from germline, CDR1 is SGHVS and CDR2 is FNYEAQ. The V segment lost 3 bases and the J segment 5 bases; nucleotides outside the gene matches: 7. CDR3 length: 16 residues.

This chain connects TRBV10-3 to TRBJ2-1; 10 bases agree with TRBD2. Germline CDR1 is ENHRY and CDR2 is SYGVKD. The ends lost 7 bases at V and 2 bases at J; junction bases unmatched: 5. The CDR3 extends over 15 amino acids. CDR3 bases: TGTGCCATCATGAGGACTAGCGGAGCCTACAATGAGCAGTTCTTC. Its translation: CAIMRTSGAYNEQFF.

This sequence joins TRBV7-2 and TRBJ2-3, with D tentatively TRBD1 (6 bases). CDR1 SGHTA and CDR2 FQGNSA come from the germline V gene. The CDR3 consists of 15 residues. V was trimmed by 5 bases and J by 0 bases, leaving 12 bases between them. The CDR3 region is CASSVDRLSTDTQYF. CDR3 DNA: TGTGCCAGCAGCGTCGACAGGCTTAGCACAGATACGCAGTATTTT.

The chain joins TRBV5-1 to TRBJ2-7; 12 nucleotides line up with TRBD2. Germline V gene lookup returns CDR1 SGHRS and CDR2 YFSETQ. The CDR3 runs to 17 residues. After removal of 0 bases from V and 5 bases from J, the junction contained 9 bases not matched to a gene. CDR3 sequence: CASSLATLAGGLDEQYF. CDR3 nucleotides: TGCGCCAGCAGCTTGGCCACACTAGCGGGGGGCCTCGACGAGCAGTACTTC.

V gene TRBV6-1 combines with J gene TRBJ1-2; 7 bases match TRBD1. The V gene's germline CDR1 is MNHNS and CDR2 SASEGT. The length of the CDR3 is 13 residues. Trimming removed 5 bases from V and 3 bases from J; junction bases left unmatched: 3. The CDR3 region has the DNA TGTGCCAGCAGTACAGGGGTGGACTATGGCTACACCTTC. It yields the protein CASSTGVDYGYTF.

This chain joins TRBV5-4 and TRBJ1-6, with 11 bases matching TRBD1. CDR1 is SGHNT and CDR2 is YYREEE in the germline V gene (reference sequence). V shed 4 bases and J 0 bases; nucleotides not matched to a gene: 12. The CDR3 is made up of 20 amino acids. The CDR3 sequence: CASSPGGTGGRSSYNSPLHF. The CDR3 DNA reads TGTGCCAGCAGCCCCGGAGGGACAGGGGGTAGAAGCTCCTATAATTCACCCCTCCACTTT.

This rearrangement joins TRBV6-5 to TRBJ1-2; 8 bases match TRBD1. Germline CDR1 MNHEY, CDR2 SVGAGI. This CDR3 comprises 15 residues. Trimming cost V 7 bases and J 3 bases; bases outside gene matches: 10. CDR3 in DNA: TGTGCCAGCATGAGCCCAGGACAGGGAGACTATGGCTACACCTTC. Amino acid sequence: CASMSPGQGDYGYTF.

This chain uses TRBV6-1 with TRBJ1-6; 7 bases fit TRBD1. Unmatched junction bases numbered 4, after V lost 4 bases and J lost 1 base. Germline V CDR1 and CDR2: MNHNS, SASEGT. CDR3 size: 16 residues. This chain's CDR3 is CASSGQGSSYNSPLHF. Here the CDR3 DNA reads TGTGCCAGCAGTGGACAGGGAAGTTCCTATAATTCACCCCTCCACTTT.

This chain joins TRBV7-8 and TRBJ2-1; D gene uncertain. Germline lookup yields CDR1 SGHVS and CDR2 FQNEAQ. The V gene lost 4 bases and the J gene lost 4 bases, with 8 bases spanning the gap. The CDR3 loop spans 13 amino acids. The CDR3 spells CASSSDSYNEQFF. CDR3 nucleotides: TGTGCCAGCAGCTCCGACTCATACAATGAGCAGTTCTTC.

The chain has TRBV2 and TRBJ1-6, with TRBD1 matching over 12 bases. This CDR3 comprises 16 residues. Trimming removed 6 bases from V and 9 bases from J; junction bases left unmatched: 9. In germline, CDR1 is SNHLY, CDR2 FYNNEI. The CDR3 sequence is CASSTQPGQGASPLHF. The CDR3 coding sequence is TGTGCCAGCAGCACTCAACCGGGACAGGGGGCTTCACCCCTCCACTTT.

J is TRBJ2-1 and V is TRBV12-5, with 8 bases aligning to TRBD2. CDR1 LGHNT and CDR2 FRNRAP come from the germline V gene. The CDR3 runs 16 residues. V was clipped by 1 base and J by 2 bases; unmatched bases: 4. CDR3 residues: CASGLANSGAYNEQFF. The DNA of the CDR3 is TGTGCTAGTGGTTTGGCAAATAGCGGGGCCTACAATGAGCAGTTCTTC.

The chain carries TRBV18 and TRBJ1-6; D is unresolved. V lost 5 bases and J 0 bases, leaving 11 bases between the germline ends. Germline CDR1 reads KGHSH; CDR2 reads LQKENI. This CDR3 is built from 16 residues. As DNA, the CDR3 is TGTGCCAGCTCAGCAAAACAGAGCTCCTATAATTCACCCCTCCACTTT. Residues: CASSAKQSSYNSPLHF. The variable domain in full, completed from reference TRBV18 and TRBJ1-6, reads NAGVMQNPRHLVRRRGQEARLRCSPMKGHSHVYWYRQLPEEGLKFMVYLQKENIIDESGMPKERFSAEFPKEGPSILRIQQVVRGDSAAYFCASSAKQSSYNSPLHFGNGTRLTVT.

The gene calls are TRBV30 and TRBJ1-1; D perhaps matches TRBD1 (6 bases). The V end was cut by 4 bases, the J end by 0 bases, with 21 bases between. Germline CDR1 is GTSNPN and CDR2 is SVGIG (reference sequence). CDR3 length equals 17 residues. CDR3 residues: CAWIKRWGPGMNTEAFF. The DNA for the CDR3 is TGTGCCTGGATCAAACGGTGGGGGCCGGGGATGAACACTGAAGCTTTCTTT.

The chain employs TRBV5-1 and TRBJ1-4; maybe TRBD1 (6 bases). This CDR3 is built from 15 residues. Germline V gene sequence: CDR1 SGHRS, CDR2 YFSETQ. Trimming took off 4 bases at V and 0 bases at J, with 10 bases between the two ends. The CDR3 here is CASSLPGATNEKLFF. The CDR3, as DNA: TGCGCCAGCAGCCTACCAGGGGCAACTAATGAAAAACTGTTTTTT.

The rearrangement joins TRBV6-6 to TRBJ1-1; 7 bases fit TRBD1. The CDR3 covers 13 residues. Germline-derived CDR1 and CDR2 are MNHNY and SVGAGI (reference sequence). The ends lost 5 bases at V and 5 bases at J; junction bases unmatched: 5. CDR3 region: CASSKGARTEAFF. The CDR3 bases are TGTGCCAGCAGTAAGGGGGCAAGAACTGAAGCTTTCTTT.

The chain employs TRBV7-2 and TRBJ2-7, with D uncertain. The CDR3 sequence is 14 residues long. Trimming left V 2 bases short and J 0 bases short, with 8 bases between. CDR1 is SGHTA and CDR2 is FQGNSA in the germline V gene. CDR3 DNA sequence: TGTGCCAGCAGCTTAAGCTCGTACTCCTACGAGCAGTACTTC. It translates to CASSLSSYSYEQYF.

As to this clone: One junction end disagrees with the germline gene, perhaps due to a read error. The rearrangement links TRBV7-7 to TRBJ2-1, with D maybe TRBD1 (7 bases). The CDR3 has 15 amino acids. Looked up from germline, CDR1 is SSHAT and CDR2 is FNYEAQ (reference sequence). This CDR3 reads CASSPLEGARNEQFF. Here the CDR3 DNA reads TGTGCTAGCAGCCCTTTGGAGGGGGCGCGCAATGAGCAGTTCTTC. The whole variable domain, remainder taken from reference TRBV7-7 and TRBJ2-1, is GAGVSQSPRYKVTKRGQDVTLRCDPISSHATLYWYQQALGQGPEFLTYFNYEAQPDKSGLPSDRFSAERPEGSISTLTIQRTEQRDSAMYRCASSPLEGARNEQFFGPGTRLTVL.

This rearrangement joins TRBV7-9 to TRBJ1-6, with no clear D. Trimming removed 3 bases from V and 8 bases from J, with 8 bases in between. CDR3 length equals 13 residues. The V gene's germline CDR1 is SEHNR and CDR2 FQNEAQ (reference sequence). The CDR3 DNA is TGTGCCAGCAGCTTTTCCGGGGATTCACCCCTCCACTTT. Translated: CASSFSGDSPLHF.

The chain joins TRBV6-5 to TRBJ2-7, with D uncertain. The J call may be wrong; the DNA end is better matched by TRBJ2-5. Per the germline V gene, CDR1 is MNHEY and CDR2 is SVGAGI. This CDR3 has 13 residues. The CDR3 region has the DNA TGTGCCAGCAAGCTAGGAGAAAAAGAGACCCAGTACTTC. As protein: CASKLGEKETQYF.

V gene TRBV29-1 combines with J gene TRBJ2-2; 7 bases match TRBD2. CDR1 SQVTM and CDR2 ANQGSEA come from the germline V gene. V lost 6 bases to trimming and J lost 2 bases; unmatched junction nucleotides: 12. CDR3 length: 16 residues. The CDR3 reads CSVEGGASGNTGELFF. The CDR3 nucleotides read TGCAGCGTCGAGGGTGGGGCTAGCGGTAACACCGGGGAGCTGTTTTTT.

This sequence joins TRBV29-1 and TRBJ1-1; D is unclear. The V gene lost 4 bases and the J gene lost 3 bases, with 12 bases spanning the gap. The germline CDR1 and CDR2 sequences are SQVTM and ANQGSEA. The CDR3 runs 13 residues. The CDR3: CSVVTQEDTEAFF. CDR3 bases: TGCAGCGTTGTCACTCAGGAGGACACTGAAGCTTTCTTT.